These 32 T cell receptor beta chains originate from one sample sequenced in a study of tumor-infiltrating lymphocytes in primary liver carcinoma. From roughly 0.55 ug of total RNA, TCR beta-specific cDNA was reverse-transcribed using a constant-region primer. Libraries for TCR beta were built through three nested multiplex PCR rounds, which together made up a slightly modified ARM-PCR procedure. Both of the initial two PCR rounds ran for approximately 11 cycles and employed TRBV1-TRBV30 forward primers alongside a C-beta reverse primer. TCRdb reprocessed the multiplex PCR reads via MiXCR and lists one record per CDR3 protein. The top ten hold around 25% of the sample, which has 85,000 to 100,000 distinct CDR3 sequences, just over 65% seen once. Investigators took RNA and DNA out together from 20-30 mg of unsorted bulk tissue. Specimen: tumor-adjacent normal liver tissue. These receptors all come from a man in his forties with primary liver carcinoma and hepatitis B virus infection.

This clonotype was found many times. J is TRBJ1-1 and V is TRBV29-1; D is perhaps TRBD1 (6 bases). V gave up 6 bases and J gave up 3 bases, with 14 bases separating them. Germline CDR1 and CDR2: SQVTM and ANQGSEA. CDR3 length equals 13 residues. CDR3 DNA: TGCAGCGTGACACAGGGTGGAGACACTGAAGCTTTCTTT. This encodes CSVTQGGDTEAFF.

Concerning this clonotype: The junction does not match germline at one end; this may be a read error. The chain employs TRBV4-1 and TRBJ2-1; 9 positions agree with TRBD2. Germline CDR1 MGHRA, CDR2 YSYEKL. CDR3 size: 16 residues. CDR3 coding DNA: TGCACCAGCAGCCAGTCGCGACTAGCGGCGGGTAATGAGCAGTTCTTC. Amino acid sequence: CTSSQSRLAAGNEQFF.

As for this clonotype: One base away lies a much larger clone, so this may be a sequencing read error. V usage is TRBV21-1 and J usage is TRBJ2-7. TRBV21-1 is a known pseudogene. CDR3 length: 14 amino acids. For the CDR3, the DNA is TGTGCCAGCAGCAAAGTAAGGATAAGCTACGAGCAGTACTTC. Amino acid sequence: CASSKVRISYEQYF.

Comment on this clonotype: It may be a read error: a sequence one base away is much more abundant. The gene calls are TRBV6-2 or TRBV6-3 and TRBJ1-1; the match to TRBD1 covers 7 bases. This CDR3 comprises 14 residues. Trimming cost V 6 bases and J 3 bases; bases outside gene matches: 7. Germline assignment: CDR1 MNHEY and CDR2 SVGEGT. The CDR3 reads CASRTTGDYTEAFF. CDR3 bases: TGTGCCAGCAGAACCACAGGGGACTACACTGAAGCTTTCTTT.

The V gene is TRBV6-5, the J gene TRBJ2-7, with a possible D match to TRBD1 (6 bases). This CDR3 has 14 amino acids. CDR1 MNHEY and CDR2 SVGAGI come from the germline V gene. The chain's CDR3 is CVGTWTEGKHEQYF. CDR3 DNA: TGTGTCGGCACTTGGACAGAGGGAAAACACGAGCAGTACTTC.

As for this clonotype: This may stem from a read error, because a much larger clone lies one nucleotide away. V and J are TRBV28 and TRBJ1-2, with D hard to call. CDR3 length: 15 residues. Trimming removed 6 bases at V and 6 bases at J, with 20 bases between. Per germline, CDR1 MDHEN and CDR2 SYDVKM. CDR3 DNA: TGTGCCAGCAGCCCAAGCGGACTGGGTATTAATGGCTACACCTTC. This translates into CASSPSGLGINGYTF.

On this clonotype: A much more abundant neighbour one base away suggests this may be a read error. The chain joins TRBV5-5 to TRBJ1-1; a weak D match, TRBD1 (5 bases). Germline CDR1 and CDR2: SGHKS and YYEKEE (reference sequence). The CDR3 runs to 14 residues. The DNA of the CDR3 is TGTGCCGGCAGCTTTTGGCAGGGAGGAGGTGAAGCTTTCTTT. Translating it yields CAGSFWQGGGEAFF.

The CDR3 DNA sequence: TGTGCCAGCTCACCGGAGGGAGTCGGCACCGGGGAGCTGTTTTTT. It translates to CASSPEGVGTGELFF. This rearrangement joins TRBV18 to TRBJ2-2; tentative D call: TRBD2 (6 bases). Trimming took 3 bases from V and 4 from J, leaving 12 bases between them. This CDR3 comprises 15 residues. Germline CDR1 and CDR2: KGHSH and LQKENI.

This clonotype has only one observation. Possible read error: a much larger clone is one base away. The CDR3 DNA sequence: TGTGCCAGCAGCAAGGACGGACGGGACTGGCCCTATGACTACACCTTC. Amino acids: CASSKDGRDWPYDYTF. The chain has TRBV5-4 and TRBJ1-2; D possibly corresponds to TRBD1 (5 bases). CDR3 length: 16 amino acids. Looked up from germline, CDR1 is SGHNT and CDR2 is YYREEE (reference sequence).

This clonotype was observed a single time. V and J are TRBV5-1 and TRBJ1-5; the D gene is possibly TRBD1 (5 bases). The germline V gene has CDR1 SGHRS and CDR2 YFSETQ. The CDR3 is 14 residues long. Trimming stripped 3 bases from V and 6 bases from J, with 13 bases between. The DNA of the CDR3 is TGCGCCAGCAGCTATGGGGACGGGTGTCAGCCCCAGCATTTT. Translated, it gives CASSYGDGCQPQHF.

Comment on this clonotype: The conserved phenylalanine or tryptophan normally closing the CDR3 is absent here, so this likely arose from a read error. This chain connects TRBV6-2 or TRBV6-3 to TRBJ2-7, with D uncertain. Germline assignment: CDR1 MNHEY and CDR2 SVGEGT. The CDR3 covers 14 residues. The ends were cut back, 5 bases at V and 3 bases at J, with 14 bases in the middle. In DNA, the CDR3 is TGTGCCAGCAGTAGGAGCGCGAGTAACTACGAGCAGTACCTC. It encodes CASSRSASNYEQYL.

This clonotype appeared once. The junction departs from germline at one end; a sequencing error may be responsible. The rearrangement uses TRBV11-2 and TRBJ2-7; a weak D match, TRBD2 (6 bases). The CDR3 has 17 amino acids. Germline CDR1 and CDR2: SGHAT and FQNNGV. CDR3 protein: CASSLAVGGPLFYEQYF. In DNA, the CDR3 is TGTGCCAGTAGCTTAGCGGTAGGAGGGCCCCTATTCTACGAGCAGTACTTC.

On this clonotype: This CDR3 is missing its conserved last phenylalanine or tryptophan, likely due to a read error. The chain recombines TRBV11-2 with TRBJ2-7; no clear D. CDR3 length: 13 residues. Germline V lookup: CDR1 SGHAT, CDR2 FQNNGV. Written as DNA, the CDR3 is TGTGCCAGCAGTTTAGAGTCCACCTACGAGCAGTACTCC. The encoded protein is CASSLESTYEQYS.

Turning to this clonotype: A much larger clonotype is one base distant, so this may be a read error. V and J are TRBV5-1 and TRBJ2-5, with no clear D. CDR1 is SGHRS and CDR2 is YFSETQ in the germline V gene. The CDR3 totals 12 residues. CDR3 loop: CASCLTQETQYF. The CDR3 nucleotides read TGCGCCAGCTGCTTGACCCAAGAGACCCAGTACTTC.

This clonotype was counted once. A much larger clone sits a single nucleotide away, making a read error possible. This chain links TRBV10-2 with TRBJ1-1; 8 bases line up with TRBD1. The CDR3 sequence is 14 residues long. J was trimmed by 7 bases and V by 6 bases; bases with no gene match: 10. Germline CDR1 is WSHSY and CDR2 is SAAADI. CDR3 sequence: CASSTTGDGIEAFF. CDR3 in DNA: TGCGCCAGCAGCACGACAGGGGATGGCATTGAAGCTTTCTTT.

Concerning this clonotype: A much larger clone differs by one base, so this may be a read error. This chain connects TRBV5-6 to TRBJ2-3; D remains unclear. Per germline, CDR1 SGHDT and CDR2 YYEEEE. The CDR3 spans 13 residues. CDR3 in DNA: TGTGTCAGCAGCTGGCAGCAGCCAGATACGCAGTATTTT. It is translated as CVSSWQQPDTQYF.

To note about this clonotype: The germline gene is not matched at one end of the junction; a read error may be the cause. This chain connects TRBV29-1 to TRBJ1-2; D gene unclear. Germline V gives CDR1 SQVTM, CDR2 ANQGSEA. The CDR3 is made up of 15 amino acids. CDR3 protein: CSVVAGIDLNYGYTF. The CDR3 bases are TGCAGCGTTGTTGCCGGGATAGACCTTAACTATGGTTACACCTTC.

Comment on this clonotype: This likely comes from a read error, as the CDR3 has no conserved phenylalanine or tryptophan at its end. CDR3 amino acids: CASSGGNPEQFL. The CDR3 DNA follows: TGTGCCAGTAGCGGTGGGAATCCTGAGCAGTTCTTA. The V gene is TRBV5-4, the J gene TRBJ2-1; possible D gene TRBD2, 6 bases. The CDR3 runs 12 residues. CDR1 is SGHNT, CDR2 YYREEE, per germline (reference sequence). The V and J ends lost 8 bases and 9 bases respectively, with 15 bases between them.

The V and J genes are TRBV6-1 and TRBJ2-7, with no clear D. The CDR3 sequence is 12 residues long. Trimming stripped 1 base from V and 6 bases from J, with 7 bases between. Per the germline V gene, CDR1 is MNHNS and CDR2 is SASEGT. CDR3 sequence: CASSEVGREQYF. CDR3 DNA: TGTGCCAGCAGTGAAGTCGGTCGCGAGCAGTACTTC.

This clonotype came up many times. Here the CDR3 reads CASSLSGANTGELFF. CDR3 coding DNA: TGTGCCAGCAGCTTAAGCGGGGCGAACACCGGGGAGCTGTTTTTT. The chain couples TRBV5-5 to TRBJ2-2; 7 bases fit TRBD2. Germline CDR1 SGHKS, CDR2 YYEKEE (reference sequence). With 2 bases clipped from V and 0 bases from J, the junction kept 1 base outside the gene matches. This CDR3 is 15 amino acids long.

Note on this clonotype: A read error may produce the germline difference seen at one junction end. The chain couples TRBV11-3 to TRBJ1-1, with TRBD1 identical over 7 bases. Per germline, CDR1 SGHNT and CDR2 YENEEA. CDR3 length: 13 amino acids. The CDR3 region is CASKLAGGTEAFF. Written as DNA, the CDR3 is TGTGCTAGCAAGTTAGCAGGGGGGACTGAAGCTTTCTTT.

The chain recombines TRBV6-4 with TRBJ2-1; 11 nucleotides align to TRBD2. Germline loops: CDR1 MRHNA, CDR2 SNTAGT. The CDR3 consists of 15 residues. As DNA, the CDR3 is TGTCCCACCTACATCCCGACTAGCGGGGCCGGTGAGCAGTTCTTC. Amino acids: CPTYIPTSGAGEQFF.

Regarding this clonotype: The junction does not match germline at one end; this may be a read error. The V gene is TRBV11-2, the J gene TRBJ2-7, with 9 bases that match TRBD2. Per the germline V gene, CDR1 is SGHAT and CDR2 is FQNNGV. The CDR3 spans 15 residues. The CDR3 loop reads CASSLSGGGVYEHYF. The CDR3 region has the DNA TGTGCCAGCAGCTTATCCGGCGGGGGGGTCTACGAGCATTACTTC.

Comments on this clonotype: The junction and the germline gene differ at one end; a read error may be behind it. The V call is TRBV13, the J call TRBJ2-1; D gene ambiguous. CDR3 length: 11 residues. Germline V CDR1 and CDR2: PRHDT, FYEKMQ (reference sequence). CDR3 nucleotides: TGTGACAGCAGCCTCAACAATGAGCAGTTCTTC. Protein product: CDSSLNNEQFF.

Comments on this clonotype: One end of the junction varies from germline; a read error may be responsible. This sequence joins TRBV11-2 and TRBJ2-7, with D perhaps TRBD2 (5 bases). Germline V gene lookup returns CDR1 SGHAT and CDR2 FQNNGV. There are 15 residues in the CDR3. CDR3 amino acids: CASSLAASSPYEQYF. DNA of the CDR3: TGTGCCAGCAGCCTGGCTGCGTCTAGCCCCTACGAGCAGTACTTT.

To note about this clonotype: Its ends do not fully match the called genes, so a read error is possible. V and J are TRBV4-1 and TRBJ2-5; no clear D gene. Germline lookup yields CDR1 MGHRA and CDR2 YSYEKL. The CDR3 spans 15 residues. CDR3 nucleotides: TGCGCCAGCAGCCTCTCACCGGAACCTAAAGAGACCCAATACTTC. It yields the protein CASSLSPEPKETQYF.

On this clonotype itself: The conserved closing phenylalanine or tryptophan is absent in this CDR3, likely reflecting a read error. Because the CDR3's place on the DNA is in doubt, the DNA is left out and the CDR3 is given as listed by TCRdb. The V call is TRBV11-2, the J call TRBJ2-7. The CDR3 contains 14 residues when both ends are counted. Per the germline V gene, CDR1 is SGHAT and CDR2 is FQNNGV. The CDR3 here is CASTLEYGDYEQHS.

This clonotype was observed at least ten times. The V gene is TRBV13, the J gene TRBJ1-1; D is perhaps TRBD1 (5 bases). The CDR3 has 16 amino acids. The V gene lost 0 bases and the J gene lost 4 bases, with 15 bases spanning the gap. Germline values: CDR1 PRHDT, CDR2 FYEKMQ (reference sequence). CDR3 DNA: TGTGCCAGCAGCTTAGGCCGGGGGTACGGGGGCACTGAAGCTTTCTTT. Translated: CASSLGRGYGGTEAFF.

About this clonotype itself: A junction boundary mismatches the germline segment, possibly from a read error. V usage is TRBV7-8 and J usage is TRBJ2-1; 10 bases are shared with TRBD2. The V gene's germline CDR1 is SGHVS and CDR2 FQNEAQ. The CDR3 is 15 residues long. The CDR3, as DNA: TGTGCCACCAGCTTAGGCGCTAGCGGGGGCAATGAGCAGTTCTTC. It yields the protein CATSLGASGGNEQFF.

On this clonotype: A much more abundant neighbour one base away suggests this may be a read error. This rearrangement joins TRBV7-3 to TRBJ2-1; D call uncertain. With 1 base removed from V and 2 bases from J, the gap between germline ends came to 21 bases. The CDR3 consists of 19 residues. CDR1 SGHTA and CDR2 FQGTGA come from the germline V gene. CDR3 in amino acids: CASSLRGWVALYTYNEQFF. CDR3 DNA sequence: TGTGCCAGCAGCTTAAGGGGATGGGTAGCACTCTATACCTACAATGAGCAGTTCTTC.

As for this clonotype: A much larger clone lies a single base off, so this may be a read error. The chain carries TRBV10-3 and TRBJ1-1; maybe TRBD1 (6 bases). The length of the CDR3 is 15 residues. Germline loops: CDR1 ENHRY, CDR2 SYGVKD. The CDR3 region is CTISESHRENTEAFF. The CDR3 nucleotides read TGTACCATCAGTGAGTCGCACAGGGAGAACACTGAAGCTTTCTTT.

As to this clonotype: Its ends do not fully match the called genes, so a read error is possible. The V and J genes are TRBV12-5 and TRBJ2-1, with TRBD2 identical over 11 bases. The CDR3 contains 16 residues. CDR1 LGHNT and CDR2 FRNRAP come from the germline V gene. This CDR3 reads CASDLVLAGEGNKQFF. Written as DNA, the CDR3 is TGTGCTAGTGATTTGGTACTAGCGGGAGAGGGGAATAAGCAGTTCTTC.